The next 18 T cell receptor beta chains were all read from a single sample in a study of tumor and adjacent non-tumor tissue in lung cancer. The library came from three nested PCR rounds adapted from ARM-PCR protocols. In TCRdb, the multiplex PCR reads were re-called with MiXCR into one record per CDR3 protein. The repertoire has under 150,000 distinct CDR3 sequences, around two thirds of them found once; the top ten carry 18%. This sample's RNA came from whole unsorted tissue. The sequenced material came from lung tumor tissue. The receptors were gathered from a man in his 60s with small cell lung cancer.

In regard to this clonotype: This may stem from a read error, because a much larger clone lies one nucleotide away. The rearrangement links TRBV29-1 to TRBJ2-6, with D perhaps TRBD1 (6 bases). CDR1 is SQVTM and CDR2 is ANQGSEA in the germline V gene. The CDR3 is 13 residues long. The CDR3 DNA sequence: TGCTGCGTACAGGGTACTGGGGCCAACGTCCTGACTTTC. This gives the protein CCVQGTGANVLTF.

This chain joins TRBV20-1 and TRBJ2-3; D tentatively reads TRBD1 or TRBD2 (5 bases each). From germline, CDR1 is DFQATT and CDR2 SNEGSKA (reference sequence). CDR3 length: 14 amino acids. V was shortened by 5 bases and J by 6 bases, with 18 bases between the two germline ends. The CDR3 loop reads CSAPAVGTDDTQYF. The CDR3 DNA is TGCAGTGCTCCCGCGGTGGGGACGGATGATACGCAGTATTTT.

Details on this clonotype: One end of the junction is discordant with germline, which a read error may explain. The chain joins TRBV11-2 to TRBJ2-1; the match to TRBD2 covers 10 bases. There are 17 residues in the CDR3. Germline CDR1 SGHAT, CDR2 FQNNGV. This CDR3 reads CAISQGQASGSYNEQFF. CDR3 nucleotide sequence: TGTGCCATCAGCCAAGGCCAGGCTAGCGGGAGTTACAATGAGCAGTTCTTC.

A word on this clonotype: Given a much more abundant clone one base away, this may be a read error. The chain uses TRBV10-3 and TRBJ2-1; D is uncertain. The CDR3 length is 13 residues. Germline V gives CDR1 ENHRY, CDR2 SYGVKD. The chain's CDR3 is CAISESVGNEHFF. The CDR3 nucleotides are TGTGCCATCAGTGAGTCGGTTGGGAATGAGCACTTCTTC.

V and J are TRBV28 and TRBJ2-2; TRBD2 is a possible D gene (6 bases). The V end lost 3 bases, the J end lost 5 bases, and 7 bases lay between the germline ends. The CDR3 is 13 amino acids. The germline gives CDR1 MDHEN, CDR2 SYDVKM. The CDR3, as DNA: TGTGCCAGCAGTTTGGAGGGGACCGGGGAGCTGTTTTTT. It encodes CASSLEGTGELFF.

This clonotype appeared many times. The rearrangement joins TRBV11-2 to TRBJ2-7, with D hard to call. Germline CDR1 SGHAT, CDR2 FQNNGV. The CDR3 sequence is 12 residues long. The V end was cut by 3 bases, the J end by 6 bases, with 9 bases between. The CDR3 sequence: CASSFESVEQYF. DNA of the CDR3: TGTGCCAGCAGCTTCGAGTCCGTCGAGCAGTACTTC.

For this clonotype: One end of the junction does not line up with germline, which may come from a read error. The J gene is TRBJ2-6, the V gene TRBV30; D possibly corresponds to TRBD1 (6 bases). The CDR3 contains 15 residues. The germline V gene encodes CDR1 GTSNPN and CDR2 SVGIG (reference sequence). CDR3 region: CAWSSDSSGASVLTF. CDR3 nucleotides: TGTGCCTGGAGTTCGGACAGCTCTGGGGCCAGCGTCCTGACTTTC.

Remarks on this clonotype: A much larger clone differs from this one at a single base, so this may be a read error. V usage is TRBV28 and J usage is TRBJ1-2; TRBD1 matches at 8 bases. This CDR3 comprises 15 residues. CDR1 and CDR2 from the germline V gene are MDHEN and SYDVKM. The CDR3 loop is CVSSPGTGERYGYTF. The CDR3 nucleotides read TGTGTCAGCAGTCCCGGGACAGGCGAACGCTATGGCTACACCTTC.

A remark on this clonotype: The junction does not match germline at one end; this may be a read error. This sequence joins TRBV12-3 or TRBV12-4 and TRBJ2-3, with 7 bases matching TRBD2. The CDR3 sequence is 15 residues long. The CDR3 loop reads CAGSVSGWLADTQYF. The DNA for the CDR3 is TGTGCCGGCAGTGTTAGCGGGTGGTTGGCAGATACGCAGTATTTT.

On this clonotype: It may be a read error: a sequence one base away is much more abundant. The CDR3 coding sequence is TGCAGTGCGAGAGCTAGCGGGAAGGGCACAGATACGCAGTATTTT. Translating gives CSARASGKGTDTQYF. The gene calls are TRBV20-1 and TRBJ2-3; TRBD2 matches 9 bases. CDR1 and CDR2 (germline): DFQATT, SNEGSKA (reference sequence). This CDR3 contains 15 residues.

In regard to this clonotype: This may be a read error, as it is one base from a much larger clone. The CDR3 nucleotides are TGTGCCAGCGGTTATGACAGGGGGTACACTGAAGCTTTCTTT. Protein: CASGYDRGYTEAFF. V gene TRBV6-5 combines with J gene TRBJ1-1; 9 bases match TRBD1. Germline loops: CDR1 MNHEY, CDR2 SVGAGI. The CDR3 sequence is 14 residues long.

This clonotype has ten or more counts. The chain links TRBV11-3 to TRBJ1-3; weak D call: TRBD1 (6 bases). There are 15 residues in the CDR3. The germline gives CDR1 SGHNT, CDR2 YENEEA. V lost 5 bases and J 0 bases, leaving 11 bases between the germline ends. The CDR3 reads CASSGGHLSGNTIYF. The DNA of the CDR3 is TGTGCCAGCAGCGGGGGGCACCTCTCTGGAAACACCATATATTTT.

For this clonotype: The junction departs from the called germline gene at one end, perhaps through a read error. The chain combines TRBV12-3 or TRBV12-4 with TRBJ2-5; 13 nucleotides match TRBD2. The CDR3 runs 16 residues. The CDR3 DNA sequence: TGTACCAGCAGTTGGACTAGCGGGAGCCAGCAACAGACCCAGTACTTC. As protein: CTSSWTSGSQQQTQYF.

This clonotype was found many times. The chain uses TRBV20-1 and TRBJ2-1; TRBD2 is a possible D gene (6 bases). This CDR3 contains 13 residues. V was trimmed by 1 base and J by 7 bases, leaving 11 bases between them. Germline CDR1 and CDR2: DFQATT and SNEGSKA (reference sequence). The CDR3: CSARGELANEQFF. CDR3 in DNA: TGCAGTGCTAGAGGGGAACTAGCAAATGAGCAGTTCTTC.

With respect to this clonotype: Being one base from a much bigger clone, this may be a read error. It is likely a read error, because the conserved phenylalanine at the end of the CDR3 is missing. This chain connects TRBV6-5 to TRBJ1-1; 10 bases line up with TRBD1. Germline V gives CDR1 MNHEY, CDR2 SVGAGI. The V gene end was trimmed by 6 bases and the J gene end by 7 bases; junction bases not matched to a gene: 14. There are 16 residues in the CDR3. CDR3 residues: CASSLSTGGRQVEAFL. CDR3 nucleotides: TGTGCCAGCAGCCTATCGACAGGGGGCCGTCAGGTTGAAGCTTTCCTT.

At least ten counts were recorded for this clonotype. The J gene is TRBJ2-5, the V gene TRBV24-1; no clear D gene. Germline-derived CDR1 and CDR2 are KGHDR and SFDVKD. This CDR3 is 11 amino acids long. V was shortened by 10 bases and J by 2 bases, with 7 bases between the two germline ends. The CDR3 loop reads CATQDQETQYF. The CDR3 DNA reads as TGTGCCACTCAGGATCAAGAGACCCAGTACTTC.

Concerning this clonotype: Being one base from a much bigger clone, this may be a read error. The V and J genes are TRBV12-3 or TRBV12-4 and TRBJ1-2, with a weak D call TRBD1 (5 bases). The CDR3 sequence is 15 residues long. The CDR3 bases are TGTGCCAGCAGTCCAAGGGGCAGGCGGCCTTATGGCCACACCTTC. Protein product: CASSPRGRRPYGHTF.

This chain joins TRBV20-1 and TRBJ1-5; D is uncertain. V was trimmed by 2 bases and J by 11 bases, leaving 13 bases between them. Per germline, CDR1 DFQATT and CDR2 SNEGSKA (reference sequence). CDR3 length: 12 amino acids. The CDR3 DNA follows: TGCAGTGCTAGACTAGGGAATCGGACCCAGCATTTT. This gives the protein CSARLGNRTQHF.